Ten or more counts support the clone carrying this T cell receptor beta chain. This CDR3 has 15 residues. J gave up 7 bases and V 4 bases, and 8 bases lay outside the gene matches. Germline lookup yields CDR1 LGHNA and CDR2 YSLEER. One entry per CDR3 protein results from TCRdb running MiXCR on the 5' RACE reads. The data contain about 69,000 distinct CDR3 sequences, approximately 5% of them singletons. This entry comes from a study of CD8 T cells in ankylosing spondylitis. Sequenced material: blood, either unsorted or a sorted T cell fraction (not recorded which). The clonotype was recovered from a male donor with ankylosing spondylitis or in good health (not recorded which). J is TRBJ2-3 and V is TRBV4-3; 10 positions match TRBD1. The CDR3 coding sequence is TGCGCCAGCAGCCCGACAGGGGGCCAGGGGAATACGCAGTATTTT. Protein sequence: CASSPTGGQGNTQYF.